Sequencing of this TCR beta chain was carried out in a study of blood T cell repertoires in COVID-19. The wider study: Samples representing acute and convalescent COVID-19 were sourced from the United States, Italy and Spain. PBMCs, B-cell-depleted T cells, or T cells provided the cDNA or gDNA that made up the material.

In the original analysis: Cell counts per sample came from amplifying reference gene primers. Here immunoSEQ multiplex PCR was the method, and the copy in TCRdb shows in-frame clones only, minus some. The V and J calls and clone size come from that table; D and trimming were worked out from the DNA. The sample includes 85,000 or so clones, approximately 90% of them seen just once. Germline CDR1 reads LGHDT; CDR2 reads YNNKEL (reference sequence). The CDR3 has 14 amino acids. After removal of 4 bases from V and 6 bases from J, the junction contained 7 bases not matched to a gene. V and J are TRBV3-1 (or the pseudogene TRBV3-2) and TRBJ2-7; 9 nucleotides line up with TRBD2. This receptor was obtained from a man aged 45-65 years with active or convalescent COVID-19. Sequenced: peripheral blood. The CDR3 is CASSPLAGAGEQYF. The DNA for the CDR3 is TGTGCCAGCAGCCCTTTAGCGGGAGCAGGCGAGCAGTACTTC.